This T cell receptor beta chain was sequenced in a study of CD8 T cell repertoires and HIV-1 epitope variants. Concerning this clone: What it binds is not known.

Measured with immunoSEQ multiplex PCR; TCRdb has only the in-frame clones, and not every one. The sample includes around 5,000 clones, more than 65% of them seen just once. Germline trimming cut 4 bases from V and 2 bases from J; bases unmatched to any gene: 8. The germline V gene encodes CDR1 SGHRS and CDR2 YFSETQ. CDR3 length: 15 amino acids. The clonotype originates from a male donor with HIV. Sequenced input: cultured CD8+ T cells derived from PBMCs. The chain is built from TRBV5-1 and TRBJ2-5; 7 nucleotides line up with TRBD1. The CDR3 DNA follows: TGCGCCAGCAGCCCCGTTTCGGGACAGCAAGAGACCCAGTACTTC. It encodes CASSPVSGQQETQYF.